The sequence of this T cell receptor beta chain was determined in a study of blood T cell repertoires in COVID-19 (TCRdb year 2020). Regarding the study in general: Collaborator samples came from the United States, Italy and Spain and covered acute and convalescent phases of COVID-19. The material from the prospective study consisted of cDNA or gDNA derived from T cells, B-cell-depleted T cells, or PBMCs. The dataset comprised deeply sampled blood TCRbeta repertoires from subjects exposed to, actively infected with, or recovered from COVID-19. The repertoires were released in a freely available public database meant as a resource for research on the immune response to SARS-CoV-2. Samples came from the ongoing ImmuneRACE study (first 160 participants) plus 1,254 subjects from 6 global collaborators. A de-identified subject ID, COVID-19 status, age in years and sex were almost always included in the sample metadata. Where HLA class I and class II types were available, the types were taken from metadata supplied by the sample provider, not from assay-based typing. General findings and caveats noted by the study authors: The quantity of clinical and demographic metadata differed by source and by participant and was supplied without curation.

This clone was recorded a few times. The antigen it binds to is not known. No base quality information exists; no much larger clone differs at one position. Collaborating institutions collected whole blood in K2EDTA tubes following their own protocols. Collaborator samples were shipped for TCRbeta analysis as frozen whole blood, isolated PBMCs, or DNA extracted from either sample type. TCRbeta CDR3 regions were amplified from genomic DNA by means of the immunoSEQ Assay, a bias-controlled multiplex PCR. The original methods were these. The number of nucleated cells in each sample was estimated by amplification of reference gene primers within the assay. Sequence reads were collapsed and filtered to measure the absolute abundance of every unique TCRbeta CDR3 rearrangement. For each sample, productive Simpson clonality was calculated as the square root of Simpson's diversity index across productive rearrangements. TCRdb's version of the immuneACCESS table is confined to in-frame rearrangements and falls short of the full clone set. An unresolved V gene accounts for under half of the shortfall where checked; the remainder is of unknown origin. The V and J calls and clone size were taken over from that table, and D and trimming were inferred from the DNA. The sample yields 130,000 to 150,000 clones; 85% to 90% were counted once. Over 2% of the sample is held by the ten biggest clonotypes.

The V end gives up 5 bases and the J end 8 bases, leaving 5 bases in the junction not matched to a gene. The CDR3 spans 13 residues, from the cysteine through the phenylalanine. Only CDR3 DNA is held: 39 bases, read in frame from base 1. CDR1 and CDR2 are drawn from the germline V gene: SNHLY, FYNNEI. The specimen sequenced was peripheral blood. This clonotype was sampled from a human donor in a cohort sampled during active COVID-19. This sequence uses TRBV2 and TRBJ1-2; TRBD1 matches 10 bases in the middle. The DNA reads as follows: TGTGCCAGCAGTCTGACAGGGGGCGAAGGCTACACCTTC. This yields the protein CASSLTGGEGYTF.